This TCR beta chain came from a study of Ad26.COV2.S vaccination and SARS-CoV-2 variants. The table came from immunoSEQ multiplex PCR; TCRdb's copy has only in-frame clones and leaves some out. The sample includes about 350,000 clones, 92% of them seen just once. V trimming: 6 bases; J trimming: 9 bases; junction bases outside the gene matches: 11. The CDR3 totals 15 residues. The germline gives CDR1 MNHEY, CDR2 SVGEGT. This clone was detected only a few times. The sequenced sample was peripheral blood, obtained after recovery from COVID-19. The gene calls are TRBV6-2 or TRBV6-3 and TRBJ2-1; 10 nucleotides line up with TRBD2. This receptor was taken from a human donor who had recovered from COVID-19. The CDR3 coding sequence is TGTGCCAGCAGCCTCGAGCGGGGGGGCCGGAGTGAGCAGTTCTTC. Translation gives CASSLERGGRSEQFF.